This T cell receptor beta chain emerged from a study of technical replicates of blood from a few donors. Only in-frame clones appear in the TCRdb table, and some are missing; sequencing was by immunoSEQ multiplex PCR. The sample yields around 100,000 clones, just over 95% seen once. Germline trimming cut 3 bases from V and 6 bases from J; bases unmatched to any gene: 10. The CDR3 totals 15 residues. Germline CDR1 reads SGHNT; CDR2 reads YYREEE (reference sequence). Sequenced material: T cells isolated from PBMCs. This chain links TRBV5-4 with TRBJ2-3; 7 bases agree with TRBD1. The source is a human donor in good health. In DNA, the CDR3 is TGTGCCAGCAGCTCACGCGACAGGGCCGATGATACGCAGTATTTT. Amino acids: CASSSRDRADDTQYF.